This T cell receptor (beta chain) emerged from a study of OX40 agonist ivuxolimab in advanced cancers. Study observations and caveats: Dosing at 0.1 to 3.0 mg/kg was accompanied by clonal expansion of CD4+ and CD8+ blood T cells by week 6. Still undetermined is the antigen specificity of the expanded peripheral T cells.

Peripheral blood came from all dose cohorts at three timepoints. Concerning this clone: Antigen unknown.

Clones were sequenced by immunoSEQ multiplex PCR, and TCRdb holds only the in-frame ones, with some missing. The table lists about 90,000 clones, around 90% of them singletons. This CDR3 comprises 15 residues. V lost 4 bases, J lost 5 bases, and 7 bases stayed unmatched. Germline lookup yields CDR1 KGHSH and CDR2 LQKENI. The sequences come from CD4+ or CD8+ T cells sorted from blood, collected in a trial of the OX40 agonist ivuxolimab. J is TRBJ2-7 and V is TRBV18, with 11 bases lining up with TRBD1. The sequence derives from an adult with an advanced solid tumor such as melanoma, head and neck, liver or kidney cancer. The CDR3 loop reads CASSLWTGGGHEQYF. CDR3 nucleotides: TGTGCCAGCTCACTATGGACAGGGGGCGGACACGAGCAGTACTTC.